The 11 T cell receptor beta chains below all came from one sample that was sequenced in a study of blood T cell repertoires in COVID-19. The table came from immunoSEQ multiplex PCR; TCRdb's copy has only in-frame clones and leaves some out. The table lists around 140,000 clones, approximately 79% of them singletons. Sequenced sample: PBMCs or T cells enriched from blood (not recorded which). The receptors come from a woman between 45 and 60 years old who had recovered from COVID-19.

The V gene is TRBV7-3, the J gene TRBJ1-6; D not resolved. V lost 4 bases and J 3 bases, leaving 4 bases between the germline ends. Germline V gene data show CDR1 as SGHTA and CDR2 as FQGTGA. This CDR3 has 13 residues. CDR3 coding DNA: TGTGCCAGCAGCTCCGTCTATAATTCACCCCTCCACTTT. Translated: CASSSVYNSPLHF.

The chain couples TRBV11-3 to TRBJ1-1, with D perhaps matching TRBD1 (6 bases). CDR1 SGHNT and CDR2 YENEEA come from the germline V gene. V dropped 1 base and J dropped 5 bases, with 14 bases sitting between them. The CDR3 covers 15 residues. In DNA, the CDR3 is TGTGCCAGCAGCTTAGTGAGGGGGTCGAGTACTGAAGCTTTCTTT. This gives the protein CASSLVRGSSTEAFF.

The V and J genes are TRBV21-1 and TRBJ2-7; the table names TRBD2, a call not compared with the DNA. TRBV21-1 is a pseudogene locus. This CDR3 region has 15 residues. This CDR3 is CASSIRRETPYEQYF. As DNA, the CDR3 is TGTGCCAGCAGCATAAGGCGGGAGACACCCTACGAGCAGTACTTC.

The chain combines TRBV28 with TRBJ2-1; 11 bases are a match to TRBD2. Germline CDR1 and CDR2: MDHEN and SYDVKM. The CDR3 is 20 residues long. J gave up 7 bases and V 4 bases, and 21 bases lay outside the gene matches. The DNA for the CDR3 is TGTGCCAGCAGTTCCCAAGCTAGCGGGAGGTACGATACCAGAACAAATGAGCAGTTCTTC. This sequence encodes CASSSQASGRYDTRTNEQFF.

This sequence joins TRBV4-1 and TRBJ2-3; tentative D call: TRBD1 (6 bases). The CDR3 covers 16 residues. Looked up from germline, CDR1 is MGHRA and CDR2 is YSYEKL. V was cut by 4 bases and J by 1 base, with 15 bases left in between. Here the CDR3 reads CASSLRPSGGTDTQYF. DNA for the CDR3: TGCGCCAGCAGCCTCCGACCCTCAGGGGGCACAGATACGCAGTATTTT.

This chain uses TRBV21-1 with TRBJ2-7; the DNA was not used to check the table's D call, TRBD2. TRBV21-1 is a recognized pseudogene. The CDR3 covers 19 residues. The DNA for the CDR3 is TGTGCCAGCAGTAAATTGTTAGCGGTCCTCTCTCCACCCGGGGGCGAGCAGTACTTC. Translated: CASSKLLAVLSPPGGEQYF.

The V and J genes are TRBV2 and TRBJ1-4, with D possibly TRBD1 on 5 matching bases. This CDR3 is built from 16 residues. Germline V lookup: CDR1 SNHLY, CDR2 FYNNEI. Trimming shortened V by 9 bases and J by 4 bases, and 21 bases separated the two germline ends. The CDR3 coding sequence is TGTGCCAGAGTCCAGGGTGCTAAAGTTCATAATGAAAAACTGTTTTTT. It is translated as CARVQGAKVHNEKLFF.

The genes are TRBV27 and TRBJ2-1; 10 positions agree with TRBD2. The CDR3 runs to 15 residues. The trim removed 3 bases at V and 9 bases at J, leaving 8 bases unmatched. CDR1 and CDR2 from the germline V gene are MNHEY and SMNVEV (reference sequence). The CDR3 DNA reads TGTGCCAGCAGTTTCGGTAGCGGGGGGCGGGGTGAGCAGTTCTTC. It yields the protein CASSFGSGGRGEQFF.

This chain links TRBV12-1 with TRBJ2-7; no check of the table's D call, TRBD2, against the DNA was made. TRBV12-1 counts as a pseudogene. The CDR3 length is 16 residues. The CDR3 region has the DNA TGTGCCAGCAGGACTAGCGGGGGAAACCCCTCCTACGAGCAGTACTTC. The encoded protein is CASRTSGGNPSYEQYF.

J is TRBJ2-2 and V is TRBV10-3; perhaps TRBD1 as D (5 bases). The V end was cut by 4 bases, the J end by 0 bases, with 12 bases between. Germline CDR1 is ENHRY and CDR2 is SYGVKD. CDR3 length equals 16 residues. The CDR3 sequence: CAISGNRPSNTGELFF. CDR3 nucleotide sequence: TGTGCCATCAGTGGTAACAGGCCATCGAACACCGGGGAGCTGTTTTTT.

This sequence joins TRBV7-9 and TRBJ1-3, with D perhaps matching TRBD1 (5 bases). This CDR3 spans 15 amino acids. Germline V lookup: CDR1 SEHNR, CDR2 FQNEAQ (reference sequence). The V gene lost 1 base and the J gene lost 4 bases, with 11 bases spanning the gap. The CDR3 sequence is CASSLVRGRGNTIYF. CDR3 coding DNA: TGTGCCAGCAGCTTAGTGCGGGGCAGGGGAAACACCATATATTTT.